These T cell receptor beta chains were read from a single sample in a study of PD-L1 blockade in urothelial cancer. Only in-frame clones appear in the TCRdb table, and some are missing; sequencing was by immunoSEQ multiplex PCR. In the table there are about 30,000 clones, about 87% of which are singletons. Sequenced here: PBMCs, sampled around atezolizumab (anti-PD-L1) treatment. These receptors came from a man aged 45-65 years with urothelial cancer. The CDR3 runs from the conserved cysteine through the conserved F or W. D genes are given only for firm matches. Part of the rows lack a size; the others show once, few, many or a class for expanded clones.

j_call d_call v_call clone_size cdr3_aa cdr3_nt
TRBJ2-7 TRBD1 TRBV11-2 NA CASSTGQGVGEQYF TGTGCCAGCAGCACCGGACAGGGGGTCGGGGAGCAGTACTTC
TRBJ2-7 NA TRBV10-3 NA CAISAQQGNEQYF TGTGCCATCAGTGCCCAACAGGGTAACGAGCAGTACTTC
TRBJ2-7 TRBD1 TRBV15 NA CATSGWDRAYEQYF TGTGCCACCAGCGGATGGGACAGGGCTTACGAGCAGTACTTC
TRBJ1-5 TRBD1 TRBV16 NA CASSQPGGTRQPQHF TGTGCCAGCAGCCAGCCAGGGGGCACGAGACAGCCCCAGCATTTT
TRBJ1-5 TRBD1 TRBV5-8 NA CASSLVDRVGQPQHF TGTGCCAGCAGCTTGGTTGACAGGGTGGGGCAGCCCCAGCATTTT
TRBJ1-3 TRBD1 TRBV4-1 once CASSQEGQSSGNTIYF TGCGCCAGCAGCCAAGAGGGACAGAGCTCTGGAAACACCATATATTTT
TRBJ2-7 TRBD2 TRBV28 NA CATYQGTTTSVYEQYF TGTGCCACCTACCAAGGGACTACCACTAGCGTTTACGAGCAGTACTTC
TRBJ1-5 NA TRBV27 few CASRSVQGNGQPQHF TGTGCCAGCAGGTCAGTCCAGGGGAACGGGCAGCCCCAGCATTTT
TRBJ1-1 TRBD1 TRBV28 once CASYKQGAFEAFF TGTGCCAGCTATAAACAGGGGGCGTTTGAAGCTTTCTTT
TRBJ2-5 NA TRBV6-5 NA CASSSDTQETQYF TGTGCCAGCAGCTCCGACACTCAAGAGACCCAGTACTTC
TRBJ2-7 TRBD1 TRBV6-5 NA CASSPRGQGIYEQYF TGTGCCAGCAGTCCGAGGGGACAGGGGATTTACGAGCAGTACTTC
TRBJ2-7 NA TRBV27 NA CASSSRGEQYF TGTGCCAGCAGTTCGCGAGGAGAGCAGTACTTC